This TCR beta chain was sequenced for a study of shared clonotypes between healthy human individuals (dated by TCRdb to the early 2020s). About the study as a whole: A couple of women and three men aged 18 to 49 years were included in the cohort. For each donor, CD4 naive and CD4 memory were each run on three plates, CD8 naive on two plates, and CD8 memory on one plate. To estimate repertoire size and how much clonotypes are shared between individuals, the study performed deep sequencing of blood TCR repertoires from five healthy adults. To increase sequencing depth and limit assay-specific biases, different laboratories used diverse techniques to prepare libraries and sequence TCR repertoires. Each donor's leukapheresis produced roughly between about 0.8 and 10 billion PBMCs.

Using the deep immunoSEQ assay, TCR CDR3 regions were amplified from genomic DNA by multiplex PCR. Genomic DNA extracted from each cell subset was distributed evenly over all wells of several immunoSEQ 96-well plates, and each plate served as one replicate. For sorted subsets, 200 ng of genomic DNA, equivalent to 30,000 or so T cell genomes, went into each replicate PCR. Purified libraries were measured with a Qubit 3.0 fluorometer, size-checked on a Bioanalyzer 2100, and measured again with the KAPA Library Quantification kit. A separate single-read 150-cycle Illumina NextSeq 550 flow cell was used to sequence each immunoSEQ 96-well plate. On the study's bioinformatics: Because only junctional sequences without quality scores were contained in the immunoSEQ output, filtering matching that applied to full-length reads could not be performed. Sequences were annotated with PyIR, a Python wrapper for IgBLAST v1.9, using IMGT germline references to assign V/J genes and CDR3. Reads with weak V/J assignments (E-value above 1e-6), missing CDR3, stop codons, out-of-frame junctions, or ambiguous translated residues were removed. V3J clonotypes were defined by identical inferred V gene, J gene, and CDR3 amino acid sequence. To compute the percentage overlap between repertoires, the number of shared unique clonotypes was divided by the size of the smaller repertoire. Repertoire richness was assessed with RTK rarefaction, the Chao1 estimator, and Recon v2.1 estimates of unobserved clonotypes. OLGA was used to compute generation probabilities for all TCRbeta clonotypes that the gDNA method yielded from a handful of donors. TCRdb provides this immuneACCESS table in a form limited to in-frame rearrangements. Some clones are lacking; in checked studies, under half of them reflect an unresolved V gene, and why the rest are absent is not known. V and J calls and clone size are copied from that table; D and trimming were computed from the DNA. The sample table records millions of clones; approximately 93% of these occur just once. Of the sample, about 0.41% falls within the top ten clones.

Here V drops 7 bases and J drops 7 bases, and the junction holds 5 bases not matched to any gene. For CDR1 and CDR2, the germline V gene lists MNHEY and SVGAGI. Reading from cysteine to phenylalanine, the CDR3 counts 14 amino acids. Only the CDR3 region is kept as DNA, spanning 42 bases read in frame from base 1. What the authors observed across the whole study: Sampling was restricted to blood, and TCR repertoires in tissues likely differ from the TCR repertoires found in blood. The genetic and exposure-history diversity represented was limited by the small number of donors. Higher generation probabilities were observed for clonotypes shared by all four sorted-subset donors than for non-shared clonotypes. Based on pairwise subsampling, the degree of clonotype sharing among donors was expected to be affected by sequencing depth. Sharing across a handful of donors was observed for 5% to 6.5% of naive CD4, about 4% of naive CD8, over 2% of memory CD4, and approximately 0.41% of memory CD8 clonotypes. Naive subsets generally had larger estimated clonotype richness than memory subsets did. Incomplete sequencing was indicated by rarefaction of sorted-subset datasets, despite the large sequencing depth.

The donors were healthy, HIV-negative adults with no recently reported acute infections or vaccinations. Every donor was a Caucasian adult residing in Nashville, Tennessee, USA. CD4+ T cells were enriched by magnetic negative selection, after which naive cells were positively selected on CD45RA and the negative fraction was taken as the memory subset. Blood was obtained by leukapheresis, after which PBMCs were separated by Ficoll-Histopaque density gradient centrifugation and cryopreserved in liquid nitrogen vapor phase. Analytical flow cytometry was used to check the purity and quantity of every magnetically sorted T cell population. From each sorted fraction, genomic DNA was isolated and quantified by UV absorbance on a Nanodrop 2000c. Comment on this clone: The target of this receptor is not known. Base qualities are not at hand, and no much larger clone is one base apart.

The sequenced material came from naive CD4+ T cells from PBMCs. This specimen's cell subset or site label, per the study, means: CD45RA+ positively selected. Recombination linked TRBV6-5 to TRBJ1-4, and 11 junction bases match TRBD1. The TCR originated in a man between 18 and 29 years old in good health. Some clones in this sample may be carry-over from other donors' samples. CDR3 loop: CASTRDRGSEKLFF. The DNA sequence follows: TGTGCCAGCACCCGGGACAGGGGGAGTGAAAAACTGTTTTTT.